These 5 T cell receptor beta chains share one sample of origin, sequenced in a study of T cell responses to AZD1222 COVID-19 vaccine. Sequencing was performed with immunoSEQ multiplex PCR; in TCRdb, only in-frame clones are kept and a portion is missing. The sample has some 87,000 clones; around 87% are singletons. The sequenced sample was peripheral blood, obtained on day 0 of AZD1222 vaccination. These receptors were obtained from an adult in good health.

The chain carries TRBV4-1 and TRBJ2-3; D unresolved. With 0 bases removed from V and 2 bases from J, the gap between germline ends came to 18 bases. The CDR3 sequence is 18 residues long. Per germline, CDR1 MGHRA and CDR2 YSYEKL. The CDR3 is CASSQDRIGWSDTDTQYF. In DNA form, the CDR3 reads TGCGCCAGCAGCCAAGATAGAATAGGCTGGAGCGACACAGATACGCAGTATTTT.

Here the CDR3 reads CASSSTYRDSAADQQYF. The CDR3 DNA reads TGTGCCAGCTCATCGACCTATCGGGACTCAGCGGCGGATCAGCAGTACTTC. The gene calls are TRBV18 and TRBJ2-7, with D tentatively TRBD2 (6 bases). V lost 5 bases to trimming and J lost 8 bases, with 28 bases between them. The germline V gene encodes CDR1 KGHSH and CDR2 LQKENI. The CDR3 runs to 17 residues.

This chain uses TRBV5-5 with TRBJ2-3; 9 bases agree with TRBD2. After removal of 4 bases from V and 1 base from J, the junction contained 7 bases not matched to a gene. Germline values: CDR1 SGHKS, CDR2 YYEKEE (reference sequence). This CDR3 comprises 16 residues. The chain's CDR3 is CASSRPIAGGTDTQYF. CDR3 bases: TGTGCCAGCAGCCGACCAATAGCGGGAGGCACAGATACGCAGTATTTT.

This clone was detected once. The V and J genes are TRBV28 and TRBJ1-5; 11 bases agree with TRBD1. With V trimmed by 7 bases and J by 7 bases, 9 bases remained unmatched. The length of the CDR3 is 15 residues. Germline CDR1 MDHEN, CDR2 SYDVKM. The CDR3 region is CASTRTGGGRQPQHF. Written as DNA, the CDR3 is TGTGCCAGCACCAGGACAGGGGGCGGAAGGCAGCCCCAGCATTTT.

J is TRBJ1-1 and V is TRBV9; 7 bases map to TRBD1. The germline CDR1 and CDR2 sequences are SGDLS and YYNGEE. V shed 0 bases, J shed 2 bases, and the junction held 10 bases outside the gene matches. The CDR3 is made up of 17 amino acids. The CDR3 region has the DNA TGTGCCAGCAGCGTAGAAGCACAGGGGTGGAGAAACACTGAAGCTTTCTTT. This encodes CASSVEAQGWRNTEAFF.